Listed below are T cell receptor beta chains from one sample, sequenced in a study of blood T cell repertoires in COVID-19. Method: immunoSEQ multiplex PCR; TCRdb's copy keeps in-frame clones and lacks some. The sample has some 150,000 clones, 80% to 90% seen once. Source material: peripheral blood. These receptors were collected from a woman aged 45-59 years in a cohort sampled during active or convalescent COVID-19. CDR3s include the opening cysteine and the closing phenylalanine or tryptophan. The D gene is left open where the match is weak. Size is stated for part of the rows, as once, few or many counts, or as a class when the clone is expanded.

clone size	D gene	V gene	J gene	CDR3 DNA	CDR3 protein
once	TRBD2	TRBV6-2/TRBV6-3	TRBJ2-3	TGTGCCAGCAGCCCGTGGGAGCGGGAGACAGATACGCAGTATTTT	CASSPWERETDTQYF
NA	NA	TRBV2	TRBJ1-4	TGTGCCAGCAGGGCCCAGATTGTGCTGTTTTTT	CASRAQIVLFF
NA	TRBD1	TRBV6-5	TRBJ1-1	TGTGCCAGCAGGACGGACAGGTCCATGAACACTGAAGCTTTCTTT	CASRTDRSMNTEAFF
NA	TRBD2	TRBV6-2/TRBV6-3	TRBJ2-5	TGTGCCAGCAGTTACTGGGCCCCAGCGGGGAAGCGTGAGACCCAGTACTTC	CASSYWAPAGKRETQYF
NA	NA	TRBV6-1	TRBJ2-5	TGTGCCAGCAGCGAGGCGGGAGAGACCCAGTACTTC	CASSEAGETQYF
few	NA	TRBV10-3	TRBJ2-6	TGTGCCATCAGCCCTCAGGGCTCTGGGGCCAACGTCCTGACTTTC	CAISPQGSGANVLTF
NA	NA	TRBV30	TRBJ2-3	TGTGCCTGGAGCAGATCCACAGATACGCAGTATTTT	CAWSRSTDTQYF
NA	TRBD1	TRBV10-3	TRBJ1-1	TGTGCCACTCACTCGGGGACAGGCACTGAAGCTTTCTTT	CATHSGTGTEAFF
NA	NA	TRBV6-5	TRBJ1-5	TGTGCCAGCAGTTACCTCGCAGGGGTCCAGCCCCAGCATTTT	CASSYLAGVQPQHF
NA	NA	TRBV10-3	TRBJ2-3	TGTGCCATCATGAACCCGCCGAGGGCAGATACGCAGTATTTT	CAIMNPPRADTQYF
NA	TRBD2	TRBV5-4	TRBJ2-3	TGTGCCAGCAGCTCTGGGACTAGCGGGGGGGCATTTTCAGATACGCAGTATTTT	CASSSGTSGGAFSDTQYF
NA	TRBD1	TRBV7-3	TRBJ2-1	TGTGCCAGCAGCCCGAACTTGGGACAGCATAATGAGCAGTTCTTC	CASSPNLGQHNEQFF
NA	TRBD1	TRBV4-1	TRBJ2-7	TGCGCCAGCAGCCCGAACTTGGCAGGGGGCTACGAGCAGTACTTC	CASSPNLAGGYEQYF
NA	TRBD2	TRBV10-3	TRBJ2-1	TGTGCCATCAGTGCCTCTAGCGGGGTCTACAATGAGCAGTTCTTC	CAISASSGVYNEQFF
NA	NA	TRBV4-1	TRBJ2-3	TGCGCCAGCAGCCCTAGGTGGGGCACAGATACGCAGTATTTT	CASSPRWGTDTQYF
once	TRBD2	TRBV6-1	TRBJ2-1	TGTGCCAGCAGTGGGACTAGCTTTAGTTCCTACAATGAGCAGTTCTTC	CASSGTSFSSYNEQFF
NA	TRBD1	TRBV18	TRBJ1-2	TGTGCCAGCTCCTCCACCGTCGACAGGGTGGGTGGCTACACCTTC	CASSSTVDRVGGYTF
NA	NA	TRBV5-1	TRBJ2-7	TGCGCCAGCAGCTTGGCCGGTCTAAAGCAGTACTTC	CASSLAGLKQYF
NA	TRBD1	TRBV6-5	TRBJ1-4	TGTGCCAGCAGTCGTCAGACAGGGGTCGAAAAACTGTTTTTT	CASSRQTGVEKLFF
NA	NA	TRBV12-5	TRBJ1-5	TGTGCTAGTGGTTTCGGCGGGGGGCGATTTCAGCCCCAGCATTTT	CASGFGGGRFQPQHF
NA	NA	TRBV13	TRBJ1-1	TGTGCCAGCAGCTTAGCCTTTGACACTGAAGCTTTCTTT	CASSLAFDTEAFF
NA	TRBD2	TRBV5-1	TRBJ2-5	TGCGCCAGCAGCCTTGAACTAGCGGGGAGAGAGACCCAGTACTTC	CASSLELAGRETQYF
once	NA	TRBV5-5	TRBJ1-2	TGTGCCAGCAGTTTGGACGGTGGCTACACCTTC	CASSLDGGYTF
NA	NA	TRBV7-9	TRBJ1-2	TGTGCCAGCAGCTCTCAGATTGACATCTTCTATGGCTACACCTTC	CASSSQIDIFYGYTF
NA	TRBD2	TRBV15	TRBJ2-5	TGTGCCACCAGCAGAGATGCCAGCGGGGCGGAGACCCAGTACTTC	CATSRDASGAETQYF
NA	NA	TRBV25-1	TRBJ2-2	TGTGCCAGCAGTGGAACACAGGGTAACACCGGGGAGCTGTTTTTT	CASSGTQGNTGELFF
NA	NA	TRBV6-5	TRBJ2-7	TGTGCCAGCAGTTCTCCCCCGAGTTCCTACGAGCAGTACTTC	CASSSPPSSYEQYF